The 15 T cell receptor beta chains below were found in one sample sequenced in a study of cytomegalovirus exposure and HLA in healthy donors. PCR involved 60 Vbeta and 13 Jbeta primers. Here immunoSEQ multiplex PCR was the method, and the copy in TCRdb shows in-frame clones only, minus some. The sample comprises fewer than 120,000 clones, more than 70% of which are singletons, and roughly 2.9% rests with the top ten. Sequencing input: PBMCs. These receptors all stem from a woman aged 55-70 years in good health and CMV-seropositive.

J is TRBJ2-7 and V is TRBV30, with 8 bases fitting TRBD2. This CDR3 spans 15 amino acids. CDR1 is GTSNPN, CDR2 SVGIG, per germline (reference sequence). The V gene end was trimmed by 3 bases and the J gene end by 11 bases; junction bases not matched to a gene: 18. The CDR3 here is CAWSPPVGGRRYEYF. The CDR3 bases are TGTGCCTGGAGCCCTCCCGTTGGCGGGAGGAGGTATGAGTACTTC.

This clone was recorded a few times. V gene TRBV2 combines with J gene TRBJ1-3; 9 bases are a match to TRBD1. The CDR3 is 13 residues long. Germline CDR1 SNHLY, CDR2 FYNNEI. J gave up 9 bases and V 8 bases, and 8 bases lay outside the gene matches. CDR3 nucleotide sequence: TGTGCCAGCTCACGGGACAGGGAAATCACCATATATTTT. Translation gives CASSRDREITIYF.

This clone was picked up a small number of times. The chain carries TRBV4-1 and TRBJ1-5, with D perhaps matching TRBD1 (5 bases). Germline CDR1 reads MGHRA; CDR2 reads YSYEKL. V was trimmed by 0 bases and J by 6 bases, leaving 6 bases between them. The CDR3 runs to 13 residues. The chain's CDR3 is CASSQEGVQPQHF. CDR3 nucleotide sequence: TGCGCCAGCAGCCAAGAAGGGGTTCAGCCCCAGCATTTT.

The gene calls are TRBV5-1 and TRBJ2-1, with 9 bases identical to TRBD2. CDR3 length: 14 amino acids. Looked up from germline, CDR1 is SGHRS and CDR2 is YFSETQ. V shed 4 bases and J 15 bases; nucleotides not matched to a gene: 14. CDR3 nucleotide sequence: TGCGCCAGCAGCCAACGGGACTCTAGCGGGGACATGTTCTTC. This gives the protein CASSQRDSSGDMFF.

The chain employs TRBV27 and TRBJ2-7; D gene ambiguous. V lost 8 bases and J 1 base, leaving 12 bases between the germline ends. Germline CDR1 and CDR2: MNHEY and SMNVEV (reference sequence). This CDR3 contains 13 residues. The CDR3 DNA follows: TGTGCCAGCGGCTTGTCATCTTCCTACGAGCAGTACTTC. Translated: CASGLSSSYEQYF.

The V and J genes are TRBV4-1 and TRBJ2-1, with 7 bases lining up with TRBD1. The CDR3 sequence is 15 residues long. V trimming: 4 bases; J trimming: 5 bases; junction bases outside the gene matches: 8. CDR1 is MGHRA, CDR2 YSYEKL, per germline. The DNA for the CDR3 is TGCGCCAGCAGCCGGCTCTTCGGGACAGACAATGAGCAGTTCTTC. Its translation: CASSRLFGTDNEQFF.

This CDR3 reads CASSLEGFNTYEQYF. As DNA, the CDR3 is TGTGCCAGCAGTTTAGAGGGATTTAACACTTACGAGCAGTACTTC. V and J are TRBV28 and TRBJ2-7; D perhaps matches TRBD2 (5 bases). This CDR3 comprises 15 residues. CDR1 and CDR2 (germline): MDHEN, SYDVKM. Deletions cut 2 bases from V and 4 bases from J, with 15 bases between. Supplemented by reference TRBV28 and TRBJ2-7, the full variable domain reads DVKVTQSSRYLVKRTGEKVFLECVQDMDHENMFWYRQDPGLGLRLIYFSYDVKMKEKGDIPEGYSVSREKKERFSLILESASTNQTSMYLCASSLEGFNTYEQYFGPGTRLTVT.

The chain recombines TRBV7-9 with TRBJ1-1, with TRBD1 as a possible D gene (6 bases). In germline, CDR1 is SEHNR, CDR2 FQNEAQ (reference sequence). The germline V and J ends were trimmed by 2 bases and 8 bases, with 12 bases remaining between them. The CDR3 totals 13 residues. The CDR3, as DNA: TGTGCCAGCAGCTTACTCGGTGACAGGGAAGCTTTCTTT. Its protein is CASSLLGDREAFF.

This clone was seen more than once but under ten times. In the same sample, other DNA sequences code for this CDR3. The V gene is TRBV7-9, the J gene TRBJ2-7; tentative D call: TRBD1 (6 bases). Trimming took off 3 bases at V and 4 bases at J, with 7 bases between the two ends. Per the germline V gene, CDR1 is SEHNR and CDR2 is FQNEAQ (reference sequence). This CDR3 region has 12 residues. Here the CDR3 DNA reads TGTGCCAGCAGCTTTACAGGGTACGAGCAGTACTTC. It translates to CASSFTGYEQYF.

This chain connects TRBV7-9 to TRBJ1-2; D unresolved. Germline-derived CDR1 and CDR2 are SEHNR and FQNEAQ (reference sequence). The germline V and J ends were trimmed by 5 bases and 3 bases, with 7 bases remaining between them. The CDR3 is made up of 12 amino acids. The CDR3 loop reads CASSPRDYGYTF. The CDR3 DNA reads TGTGCCAGCAGCCCCCGGGACTATGGCTACACCTTC.

This chain uses TRBV4-1 with TRBJ2-4; no definite D call. V lost 5 bases to trimming and J lost 0 bases, with 14 bases between them. The CDR3 loop spans 16 amino acids. CDR1 is MGHRA and CDR2 is YSYEKL in the germline V gene. The CDR3 spells CASSEAMTLAKNIQYF. The CDR3 region has the DNA TGCGCCAGCAGCGAGGCCATGACCTTAGCCAAAAACATTCAGTACTTC.

The genes are TRBV19 and TRBJ1-2, with TRBD1 identical over 7 bases. Germline V gives CDR1 LNHDA, CDR2 SQIVND (reference sequence). The CDR3 extends over 15 amino acids. V shed 2 bases, J shed 5 bases, and the junction held 8 bases outside the gene matches. The CDR3 DNA reads TGTGCCAGTAGTATATGGCCAGGGGGAAAATATGGCTACACCTTC. Translation gives CASSIWPGGKYGYTF. Using reference TRBV19 and TRBJ1-2 for the parts outside the CDR3, the full variable domain is DGGITQSPKYLFRKEGQNVTLSCEQNLNHDAMYWYRQDPGQGLRLIYYSQIVNDFQKGDIAEGYSVSREKKESFPLTVTSAQKNPTAFYLCASSIWPGGKYGYTFGSGTRLTVV.

The rearrangement uses TRBV5-1 and TRBJ2-7; 7 bases align to TRBD2. With V trimmed by 1 base and J by 4 bases, 14 bases remained unmatched. The CDR3 length is 17 residues. Germline V gene data show CDR1 as SGHRS and CDR2 as YFSETQ. CDR3 protein: CASSLRYSLADKYEQYF. The CDR3 DNA reads TGCGCCAGCAGCTTGAGATACTCCCTAGCGGATAAATACGAGCAGTACTTC.

Concerning this clone itself: One junction end does not reproduce the germline sequence, and a read error may be involved. V usage is TRBV18 and J usage is TRBJ2-7, with 7 bases matching TRBD1. The CDR3 spans 12 residues. Germline values: CDR1 KGHSH, CDR2 LQKENI. The CDR3 here is CASSQGTDEQCF. The CDR3 DNA is TGTGCCAGCTCACAGGGGACAGACGAGCAGTGCTTC. The variable domain in full, with the rest retrieved from reference TRBV18 and TRBJ2-7, is NAGVMQNPRHLVRRRGQEARLRCSPMKGHSHVYWYRQLPEEGLKFMVYLQKENIIDESGMPKERFSAEFPKEGPSILRIQQVVRGDSAAYFCASSQGTDEQCFGPGTRLTVT.

The V gene is TRBV28, the J gene TRBJ1-4; tentatively, D is TRBD1 (6 bases). The CDR3 contains 14 residues. Germline CDR1 and CDR2: MDHEN and SYDVKM. V was trimmed by 5 bases and J by 7 bases, leaving 14 bases between them. CDR3 in amino acids: CASSLRGRGEKLFF. The DNA of the CDR3 is TGTGCCAGCAGTCTCAGGGGTCGGGGTGAAAAACTGTTTTTT.